Detailed here is one TCR beta chain. The target antigen is unknown. These data come from a study of shared clonotypes between healthy human individuals. Some clones are missing from TCRdb's copy, which holds only in-frame ones; the method was immunoSEQ multiplex PCR. The data show a few million clones, about 94% seen once. Overall study results and limits: Clonotypes shared by all four sorted-subset donors had higher generation probabilities than non-shared clonotypes. What naive subsets generally showed was a larger estimated richness than memory subsets showed.

This clonotype was sampled from a man younger than 30 in good health. Sequencing was done on a sample of naive CD4+ T cells sorted from blood. This sample's subset: CD45RA+ positively selected.

CDR3 nucleotide sequence: TGCGCCAGCAGCTTGGGGGGGTCCCCTGAAGCTTTCTTT. Its protein is CASSLGGSPEAFF. The rearrangement uses TRBV5-1 and TRBJ1-1, with a weak D call TRBD1 (5 bases). The CDR3 length is 13 residues. Germline V gene data show CDR1 as SGHRS and CDR2 as YFSETQ. Trimming took off 0 bases at V and 6 bases at J, with 9 bases between the two ends.